These 32 T cell receptor beta chains were sequenced from one sample in a study of T-cell memory formation after mild COVID-19. Each CDR3 protein is one row after TCRdb ran MiXCR on the 5' RACE reads. Here the sample spans more than 150,000 distinct CDR3 sequences, roughly 20% being singletons. The source material was PBMCs or a T cell subset sorted from them (not recorded which). These receptors were taken from a man aged 18 to 29 who had mild COVID-19 (a few samples of this study predate the infection). Cell type and time point are not known.

This clonotype was seen only a few times. The genes are TRBV9 and TRBJ2-3, with D perhaps TRBD2 (5 bases). This CDR3 spans 14 amino acids. Germline CDR1 SGDLS, CDR2 YYNGEE. The V end lost 4 bases, the J end lost 5 bases, and 14 bases lay between the germline ends. The DNA for the CDR3 is TGTGCCAGCAGCCCCGTGGAGGCGAGAGATACGCAGTATTTT. Amino acids: CASSPVEARDTQYF.

The chain employs TRBV7-9 and TRBJ1-6; 8 nucleotides agree with TRBD1. Germline V gives CDR1 SEHNR, CDR2 FQNEAQ (reference sequence). Losses at the gene ends were 3 bases for V and 6 bases for J; bases not matched to a gene: 7. This CDR3 is 16 amino acids long. The CDR3 protein is CASSFWTGTINSPLHF. CDR3 DNA: TGTGCCAGCAGCTTCTGGACAGGGACGATTAATTCACCCCTCCACTTT. The full variable domain, in which reference TRBV7-9 and TRBJ1-6 provide the parts outside the CDR3, is DTGVSQNPRHKITKRGQNVTFRCDPISEHNRLYWYRQTLGQGPEFLTYFQNEAQLEKSRLLSDRFSAERPKGSFSTLEIQRTEQGDSAMYLCASSFWTGTINSPLHFGNGTRLTVT.

The chain uses TRBV30 and TRBJ1-5; D perhaps matches TRBD1 (5 bases). V dropped 2 bases and J dropped 3 bases, with 11 bases sitting between them. CDR1 and CDR2 from the germline V gene are GTSNPN and SVGIG (reference sequence). This CDR3 has 14 residues. The CDR3 region has the DNA TGTGCCTGGAGTCCCGGGGGTCCCAATCAGCCCCAGCATTTT. It yields the protein CAWSPGGPNQPQHF.

This rearrangement joins TRBV24-1 to TRBJ2-2; TRBD2 agrees at 10 bases. V dropped 5 bases and J dropped 4; count of bases not matched to a gene: 9. The CDR3 has 17 amino acids. Germline V gene data show CDR1 as KGHDR and CDR2 as SFDVKD. DNA of the CDR3: TGTGCCACCAGTGTCCCACCGGGACTAGCGAGCACCGGGGAGCTGTTTTTT. This codes for CATSVPPGLASTGELFF.

This clonotype was counted between two and nine times. V usage is TRBV5-1 and J usage is TRBJ2-1, with D perhaps assigned TRBD1 or TRBD2 (5 bases each). The germline V and J ends were trimmed by 3 bases and 7 bases, with 20 bases remaining between them. This CDR3 is built from 16 residues. Looked up from germline, CDR1 is SGHRS and CDR2 is YFSETQ. The CDR3 sequence: CASSYEGLTDANEQFF. The CDR3 nucleotides are TGCGCCAGCAGCTACGAGGGTTTGACAGACGCAAATGAGCAGTTCTTC.

The table lists this clonotype with a few counts. The genes are TRBV20-1 and TRBJ1-3; 12 bases line up with TRBD1. The germline gives CDR1 DFQATT, CDR2 SNEGSKA (reference sequence). The CDR3 totals 13 residues. CDR3 bases: TGCGGCGGGACAGGGGGCACTGGAAACACCATATATTTT. It codes for CGGTGGTGNTIYF.

The chain carries TRBV6-6 and TRBJ1-6; D gene ambiguous. Trimming pared 2 bases from V and 8 bases from J, leaving 19 bases between. The CDR3 contains 17 residues. Germline CDR1 reads MNHNY; CDR2 reads SVGAGI (reference sequence). CDR3 sequence: CASSYLVLSRMYSPLHF. The CDR3 DNA follows: TGTGCCAGCAGTTACCTGGTCCTCTCTCGGATGTATTCACCCCTCCACTTT.

The rearrangement uses TRBV20-1 and TRBJ2-1, with D perhaps TRBD2 (5 bases). From germline, CDR1 is DFQATT and CDR2 SNEGSKA (reference sequence). V lost 3 bases and J lost 5, with 11 bases in between. The CDR3 totals 13 residues. The CDR3 is CSASELVNNEQFF. The CDR3 region has the DNA TGCAGTGCTAGCGAACTAGTGAACAATGAGCAGTTCTTC.

The V and J genes are TRBV9 and TRBJ1-2; D is possibly TRBD1 (5 bases). The V end was cut by 0 bases, the J end by 1 base, with 10 bases between. Germline-derived CDR1 and CDR2 are SGDLS and YYNGEE. CDR3 size: 15 residues. CDR3 sequence (DNA): TGTGCCAGCAGCGTAGCACAGGTTATTAACTATGGCTACACCTTC. This sequence encodes CASSVAQVINYGYTF.

The chain carries TRBV9 and TRBJ2-5, with 8 positions matching TRBD2. CDR1 is SGDLS and CDR2 is YYNGEE in the germline V gene. The CDR3 extends over 14 amino acids. V lost 3 bases to trimming and J lost 3 bases; unmatched junction nucleotides: 4. DNA of the CDR3: TGTGCCAGCAGCGAACGCGGGAGGAAAGAGACCCAGTACTTC. This sequence encodes CASSERGRKETQYF.

This clonotype was detected once. The V call is TRBV6-5, the J call TRBJ2-5; 9 bases map to TRBD1. Germline lookup yields CDR1 MNHEY and CDR2 SVGAGI. The CDR3 consists of 14 residues. V lost 2 bases and J lost 7; bases outside the gene matches: 5. CDR3 loop: CASSYRGTGLTQYF. The CDR3 coding sequence is TGTGCCAGCAGTTACCGAGGGACAGGGTTGACCCAGTACTTC.

This clonotype was seen a handful of times. J is TRBJ2-5 and V is TRBV19; no firm D call. Germline loops: CDR1 LNHDA, CDR2 SQIVND (reference sequence). The CDR3 totals 14 residues. V was pared by 1 base and J by 1 base, with 7 bases between. CDR3 nucleotide sequence: TGTGCCAGTAGTATAGCTGGGGTCCAAGAGACCCAGTACTTC. Its protein is CASSIAGVQETQYF.

The V gene is TRBV10-3, the J gene TRBJ1-6; D uncertain. V was pared by 4 bases and J by 10 bases, with 17 bases between. Germline V gives CDR1 ENHRY, CDR2 SYGVKD. The CDR3 is 15 residues long. CDR3 residues: CAISGLQGGYSPLHF. CDR3 nucleotide sequence: TGTGCCATCAGTGGATTACAAGGAGGGTACTCACCCCTCCACTTT.

This clonotype has more than one count but fewer than ten. This sequence joins TRBV5-4 and TRBJ1-5, with D possibly being TRBD1 (6 bases). The CDR3 loop spans 12 amino acids. V was shortened by 4 bases and J by 7 bases, with 9 bases between the two germline ends. From germline, CDR1 is SGHNT and CDR2 YYREEE (reference sequence). CDR3 protein: CASSMDSQPQHF. The CDR3 DNA is TGTGCCAGCAGCATGGACAGCCAGCCCCAGCATTTT.

The chain is built from TRBV21-1 and TRBJ2-7; the table names TRBD1, a call not compared with the DNA. TRBV21-1 is a listed pseudogene. The CDR3 extends over 15 amino acids. The CDR3 is CASSNSGTGVHEQYV. DNA of the CDR3: TGTGCCAGCAGCAATAGTGGGACAGGGGTCCACGAGCAGTACGTC.

The table lists this clonotype with a few counts. The chain uses TRBV24-1 and TRBJ2-5; D gene ambiguous. The CDR3 is 13 amino acids. From germline, CDR1 is KGHDR and CDR2 SFDVKD. Trimming took 5 bases from V and 2 from J, leaving 8 bases between them. Written as DNA, the CDR3 is TGTGCCACCAGTGGTATAGGGCAAGAGACCCAGTACTTC. This encodes CATSGIGQETQYF.

The V and J genes are TRBV24-1 and TRBJ2-2, with 7 bases lining up with TRBD1. V trimming: 7 bases; J trimming: 4 bases; junction bases outside the gene matches: 2. Germline CDR1 reads KGHDR; CDR2 reads SFDVKD. The CDR3 contains 13 residues. The CDR3 region has the DNA TGTGCCACCAGAGGGACAGCCACCGGGGAGCTGTTTTTT. This gives the protein CATRGTATGELFF.

V usage is TRBV30 and J usage is TRBJ2-7; D possibly corresponds to TRBD2 (6 bases). This CDR3 spans 14 amino acids. V was trimmed by 4 bases and J by 6 bases, leaving 19 bases between them. CDR1 GTSNPN and CDR2 SVGIG come from the germline V gene (reference sequence). In DNA form, the CDR3 reads TGTGCCTGGACCCCCCGGTGGGCGGGAATCGAGCAGTACTTC. The encoded protein is CAWTPRWAGIEQYF.

This clonotype was counted a few times. The genes are TRBV28 and TRBJ2-4; D possibly matches TRBD1 or TRBD2 (5 bases each). The V and J ends lost 4 bases and 8 bases respectively, with 9 bases between them. Germline-derived CDR1 and CDR2 are MDHEN and SYDVKM. CDR3 length: 12 residues. The CDR3: CASSSRDHIQYF. CDR3 DNA sequence: TGTGCCAGCAGTTCCAGGGACCACATTCAGTACTTC.

The chain carries TRBV20-1 and TRBJ1-2; 12 bases align to TRBD1. There are 15 residues in the CDR3. Germline lookup yields CDR1 DFQATT and CDR2 SNEGSKA (reference sequence). V shed 6 bases, J shed 8 bases, and the junction held 13 bases outside the gene matches. CDR3 coding DNA: TGCAGTGCGCGGGACAGGGGGCCGTCCATAGAAGGCTACACCTTC. The encoded protein is CSARDRGPSIEGYTF.

This chain uses TRBV6-2 or TRBV6-3 with TRBJ1-5; maybe TRBD1 (6 bases). Trimming took off 8 bases at V and 4 bases at J, with 18 bases between the two ends. This CDR3 has 15 residues. Germline V gene data show CDR1 as MNHEY and CDR2 as SVGEGT. The CDR3 nucleotides read TGTGCCAGCCGTCACGGGGGGACATTAAATCAGCCCCAGCATTTT. Protein sequence: CASRHGGTLNQPQHF.

This clonotype counts as medium-sized (0.01 to 0.1%). J is TRBJ2-3 and V is TRBV20-1; 9 nucleotides agree with TRBD2. V was pared by 3 bases and J by 3 bases, with 7 bases of the junction left unmatched. The CDR3 has 15 residues. From germline, CDR1 is DFQATT and CDR2 SNEGSKA (reference sequence). The CDR3 DNA sequence: TGCAGTGCTAGCCAAAGAACTAGCGGGACAGATACGCAGTATTTT. Translation: CSASQRTSGTDTQYF.

This chain links TRBV5-1 with TRBJ2-7; D gene uncertain. This CDR3 comprises 14 residues. The germline V gene encodes CDR1 SGHRS and CDR2 YFSETQ. Between the trimmed V and J ends, which lost 0 bases and 6 bases, there was a span of 13 bases. The CDR3 spells CASSLEVPLGEQYF. CDR3 in DNA: TGCGCCAGCAGCTTGGAAGTCCCCCTAGGCGAGCAGTACTTC.

V usage is TRBV10-3 and J usage is TRBJ1-3; D is unclear. This CDR3 has 15 residues. V lost 4 bases, J lost 0 bases, and 10 bases lay in between. The germline V gene encodes CDR1 ENHRY and CDR2 SYGVKD. For the CDR3, the DNA is TGTGCCATCAGTGGCAAGGAAAGCTCTGGAAACACCATATATTTT. Protein product: CAISGKESSGNTIYF.

The genes are TRBV6-5 and TRBJ1-4; D ambiguous. Germline CDR1 is MNHEY and CDR2 is SVGAGI. Between the trimmed V and J ends, which lost 2 bases and 8 bases, there was a span of 15 bases. The CDR3 runs to 15 residues. The CDR3 region has the DNA TGTGCCAGCAGTTACCAAGTGTCGGTGAGGGAAAAACTGTTTTTT. Amino acids: CASSYQVSVREKLFF.

V usage is TRBV20-1 and J usage is TRBJ2-5, with TRBD2 identical over 10 bases. The junction had 3 bases not matched to a gene; V was cut back by 5 bases and J by 6 bases. The V gene's germline CDR1 is DFQATT and CDR2 SNEGSKA (reference sequence). The CDR3 runs 12 residues. CDR3 DNA: TGCAGTGCTGTAGCGGGGGGACAGACCCAGTACTTC. This encodes CSAVAGGQTQYF.

The chain joins TRBV28 to TRBJ1-1; tentatively, D is TRBD1 (5 bases). The CDR3 consists of 16 residues. CDR1 MDHEN and CDR2 SYDVKM come from the germline V gene. V dropped 6 bases and J dropped 1 base, with 18 bases sitting between them. The CDR3 DNA sequence: TGTGCCAGCAGCCCCCCCACAGGCAATGGGAACACTGAAGCTTTCTTT. This translates into CASSPPTGNGNTEAFF.

This clonotype was observed a few times. The rearrangement uses TRBV7-2 and TRBJ2-5; tentatively, D is TRBD1 (6 bases). Germline-derived CDR1 and CDR2 are SGHTA and FQGNSA. Trimming pared 0 bases from V and 4 bases from J, leaving 6 bases between. The CDR3 is 13 residues long. The CDR3 reads CASSLARGETQYF. As DNA, the CDR3 is TGTGCCAGCAGCTTAGCCAGGGGAGAGACCCAGTACTTC.

The table lists this clonotype with a count of one. V is TRBV12-3 or TRBV12-4 and J is TRBJ2-3, with 11 bases fitting TRBD2. The ends lost 6 bases at V and 0 bases at J; junction bases unmatched: 5. The CDR3 sequence is 16 residues long. CDR3 DNA sequence: TGTGCCAGCAGGGATAGACTAGCGGGAAGCACAGATACGCAGTATTTT. It specifies CASRDRLAGSTDTQYF.

J is TRBJ2-7 and V is TRBV20-1; TRBD2 aligns across 10 bases. CDR1 and CDR2 (germline): DFQATT, SNEGSKA (reference sequence). CDR3 length equals 12 residues. J gave up 9 bases and V 3 bases, and 5 bases lay outside the gene matches. CDR3 residues: CSASLTSGAQYV. The CDR3, as DNA: TGCAGTGCTAGTCTAACTAGCGGGGCGCAGTACGTC.

The chain has TRBV12-3 or TRBV12-4 and TRBJ2-2; weak D call: TRBD1 (5 bases). V was trimmed by 6 bases and J by 4 bases, leaving 12 bases between them. CDR3 length: 14 amino acids. The CDR3 sequence: CASSPRQITGELFF. CDR3 sequence (DNA): TGTGCCAGCAGCCCTAGACAGATCACCGGGGAGCTGTTTTTT.

This clonotype turned up a few times. The chain joins TRBV28 to TRBJ1-2; TRBD1 agrees at 9 bases. V lost 6 bases and J lost 4; bases outside the gene matches: 6. CDR1 is MDHEN and CDR2 is SYDVKM in the germline V gene. The CDR3 is made up of 14 amino acids. CDR3 protein: CASRWDRALYGYTF. The CDR3 DNA reads as TGTGCCAGCAGATGGGACAGGGCCCTCTATGGCTACACCTTC.